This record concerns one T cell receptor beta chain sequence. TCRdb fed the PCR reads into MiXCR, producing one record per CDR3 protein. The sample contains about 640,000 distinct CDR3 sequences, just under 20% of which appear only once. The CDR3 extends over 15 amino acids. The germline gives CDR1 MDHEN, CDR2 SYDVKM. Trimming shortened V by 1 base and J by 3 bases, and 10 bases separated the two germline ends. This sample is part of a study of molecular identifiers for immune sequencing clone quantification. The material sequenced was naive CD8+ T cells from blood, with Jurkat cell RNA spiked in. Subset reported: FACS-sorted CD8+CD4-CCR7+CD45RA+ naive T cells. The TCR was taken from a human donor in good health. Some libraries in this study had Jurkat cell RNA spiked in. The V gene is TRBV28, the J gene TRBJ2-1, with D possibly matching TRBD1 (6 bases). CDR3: CASSLSPGVYNEQFF. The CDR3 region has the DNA TGTGCCAGCAGTTTATCCCCAGGGGTCTACAATGAGCAGTTCTTC.